This T cell receptor (beta chain) was sequenced for a study of T cells in Graves' hyperthyroidism and ophthalmopathy. There were TCR beta CDR3 regions amplified from RNA transcripts. The TCR CDR3 first-round RT-PCR relied on the HTBI primer set. From the multiplex PCR reads, TCRdb called clonotypes with MiXCR, one entry per CDR3 protein. Among some 720,000 distinct CDR3 sequences listed, about a sixth were seen once. What was sequenced was blood. This receptor was obtained from a man aged 18 to 30 with Graves' hyperthyroidism.

The CDR3 nucleotides are TGTGCCAGCAGCTTAGGACTCCAGTCGTACGAGCAGTACTTC. This codes for CASSLGLQSYEQYF. The gene calls are TRBV11-2 and TRBJ2-7; unclear D gene. CDR3 length: 14 amino acids. Trimming removed 1 base at V and 4 bases at J, with 11 bases between. Per the germline V gene, CDR1 is SGHAT and CDR2 is FQNNGV. The full variable domain, rest sourced from reference TRBV11-2 and TRBJ2-7, is EAGVAQSPRYKIIEKRQSVAFWCNPISGHATLYWYQQILGQGPKLLIQFQNNGVVDDSQLPKDRFSAERLKGVDSTLKIQPAKLEDSAVYLCASSLGLQSYEQYFGPGTRLTVT.